This T cell receptor (beta chain) is drawn from a study of Ad26.COV2.S vaccination and SARS-CoV-2 variants. Study-level results: Substantial response breadth was reportedly seen for spike-specific CD8+ and CD4+ T cells after vaccination.

As to this clone: Its antigen is as yet unknown.

As to treatment: around 19 received Ad26.COV2.S at low or high dose, single or two shots; about five received placebo; per-sample allocation not given. Specimens were obtained on day 63 following the first vaccine or placebo injection. In Boston, an adult donor aged 18-55 years took part. Clones were read by immunoSEQ multiplex PCR, and TCRdb kept only the in-frame ones, dropping some. The sample carries some 640,000 clones, 89% recorded once. This CDR3 has 16 residues. V was shortened by 3 bases and J by 0 bases, with 14 bases between the two germline ends. The V gene's germline CDR1 is DFQATT and CDR2 SNEGSKA (reference sequence).

The gene calls are TRBV20-1 and TRBJ2-2; D possibly uses TRBD1 or TRBD2 (5 bases each). The source of this sequence is a person aged 18-60 years who received the Ad26.COV2.S COVID-19 vaccine or a placebo. Here the sequenced sample was peripheral blood, taken in a trial of Ad26.COV2.S vaccine versus placebo. The DNA for the CDR3 is TGCAGTGCTAGTGCCCAGGGAGCGGCGAACACCGGGGAGCTGTTTTTT. Its translation is CSASAQGAANTGELFF.